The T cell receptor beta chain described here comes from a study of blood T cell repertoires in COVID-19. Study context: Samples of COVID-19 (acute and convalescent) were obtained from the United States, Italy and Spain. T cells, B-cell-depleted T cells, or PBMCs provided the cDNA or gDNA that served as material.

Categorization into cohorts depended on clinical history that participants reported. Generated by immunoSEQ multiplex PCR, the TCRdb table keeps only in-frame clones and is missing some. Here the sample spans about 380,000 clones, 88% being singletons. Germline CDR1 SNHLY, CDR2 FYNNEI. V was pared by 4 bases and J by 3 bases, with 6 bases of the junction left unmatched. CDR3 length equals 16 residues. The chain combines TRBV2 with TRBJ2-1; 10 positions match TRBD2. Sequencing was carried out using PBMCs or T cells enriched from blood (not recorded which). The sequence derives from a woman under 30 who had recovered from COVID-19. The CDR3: CASSVALAGLYNEQFF. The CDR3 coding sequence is TGTGCCAGCAGTGTCGCACTAGCGGGACTCTACAATGAGCAGTTCTTC.